The 18 T cell receptor beta chains below come from one sample, sequenced in a study of control samples from healthy donors and cancer patients. Measured with immunoSEQ multiplex PCR; TCRdb has only the in-frame clones, and not every one. This sample yields around 72,000 clones, of which more than 75% are seen a single time; more than 13% belongs to the top ten. The sequenced sample consisted of blood. These receptors came from a man aged 45-65 years in good health.

The CDR3 protein is CASSHRGQRDYEQFF. DNA for the CDR3: TGCGCCAGCAGCCACCGGGGACAGCGTGACTATGAGCAGTTCTTC. The genes are TRBV4-3 and TRBJ2-1, with 7 bases identical to TRBD1. The CDR3 is 15 amino acids. Trimming removed 3 bases from V and 8 bases from J; junction bases left unmatched: 10. Germline V gene data show CDR1 as LGHNA and CDR2 as YSLEER.

This chain links TRBV11-1 with TRBJ1-1; D call uncertain. The V end lost 2 bases, the J end lost 6 bases, and 10 bases lay between the germline ends. Per the germline V gene, CDR1 is SGHAT and CDR2 is FQDESV (reference sequence). The CDR3 contains 13 residues. DNA for the CDR3: TGTGCCAGCAGCTTAAACGGGCCCGCTGAAGCTTTCTTT. Protein product: CASSLNGPAEAFF.

The chain uses TRBV18 and TRBJ2-7; 10 bases map to TRBD1. Germline CDR1 KGHSH, CDR2 LQKENI. J was trimmed by 0 bases and V by 4 bases; bases with no gene match: 9. This CDR3 comprises 17 residues. In DNA, the CDR3 is TGTGCCAGCTCACTGCCCCCGGGACAGGGGACCTCCTACGAGCAGTACTTC. Its protein is CASSLPPGQGTSYEQYF.

In this sample, this clone turned up a few times. This sequence joins TRBV24-1 and TRBJ2-1, with D perhaps matching TRBD2 (5 bases). This CDR3 comprises 17 residues. Germline CDR1 and CDR2: KGHDR and SFDVKD. Trimming took off 3 bases at V and 0 bases at J, with 14 bases between the two ends. The CDR3 loop is CATSDPAQGSSYNEQFF. As DNA, the CDR3 is TGTGCCACCAGTGATCCCGCCCAAGGGAGCTCCTACAATGAGCAGTTCTTC.

The J gene is TRBJ1-4, the V gene TRBV16, with D possibly TRBD1 on 6 matching bases. V was shortened by 0 bases and J by 5 bases, with 13 bases between the two germline ends. The CDR3 contains 16 residues. Germline CDR1 KGHSY, CDR2 FQNENV. The CDR3 DNA is TGTGCCAGCAGCCAATCGAGAGGGGGTCAAAATGAAAAACTGTTTTTT. Protein: CASSQSRGGQNEKLFF.

The CDR3 reads CASSAGTSNQPQHF. In DNA form, the CDR3 reads TGTGCCAGCAGCGCAGGGACGAGCAATCAGCCCCAGCATTTT. The rearrangement links TRBV7-2 to TRBJ1-5, with a tentative D call TRBD1 (5 bases). V lost 5 bases to trimming and J lost 1 base, with 9 bases between them. Per the germline V gene, CDR1 is SGHTA and CDR2 is FQGNSA. The CDR3 runs to 14 residues.

The chain combines TRBV6-2 or TRBV6-3 with TRBJ1-5; 11 bases agree with TRBD1. This CDR3 spans 18 amino acids. V was clipped by 4 bases and J by 3 bases; unmatched bases: 11. The germline V gene has CDR1 MNHEY and CDR2 SVGEGT. Here the CDR3 DNA reads TGTGCCAGCAGTTTGGACAGGGGGCGCGGGAGATACAATCAGCCCCAGCATTTT. Translated: CASSLDRGRGRYNQPQHF.

This chain links TRBV5-8 with TRBJ2-1; D remains ambiguous. The CDR3 contains 15 residues. CDR1 and CDR2 from the germline V gene are SGHTS and YDEGEE. V lost 3 bases and J 1 base, leaving 11 bases between the germline ends. This CDR3 reads CASSYRGESYNEQFF. Here the CDR3 DNA reads TGTGCCAGCAGCTACAGAGGCGAGTCCTACAATGAGCAGTTCTTC.

The V call is TRBV5-1, the J call TRBJ2-6; D remains ambiguous. Per the germline V gene, CDR1 is SGHRS and CDR2 is YFSETQ. V was trimmed by 4 bases and J by 0 bases, leaving 11 bases between them. The CDR3 spans 16 residues. The CDR3: CASSLTPSSGANVLTF. The CDR3 nucleotides are TGCGCCAGCAGCCTGACACCTTCCTCTGGGGCCAACGTCCTGACTTTC.

A note on this clone: One end of the junction fails to match germline, which may point to a read error. This rearrangement joins TRBV4-3 to TRBJ2-3; D gene unclear. Germline CDR1 and CDR2: LGHNA and YSLEER. The CDR3 loop spans 15 amino acids. In DNA, the CDR3 is TGCGCCAGCAGCCAAGATCGGCCCAGCACGGATACGCAGTATTTT. Translating it yields CASSQDRPSTDTQYF.

A remark on this clone: The junction departs from the called germline gene at one end, perhaps through a read error. V is TRBV20-1 and J is TRBJ2-5, with a weak D call TRBD2 (6 bases). Germline V gene sequence: CDR1 DFQATT, CDR2 SNEGSKA (reference sequence). This CDR3 region has 15 residues. CDR3 nucleotides: TGCAGTGCTGGTGCCCCCGGGAGACAACAAGAGACCCTGTACTTC. Protein sequence: CSAGAPGRQQETLYF.

This clone appeared a single time. The J gene is TRBJ1-4, the V gene TRBV19, with 7 bases lining up with TRBD1. Germline assignment: CDR1 LNHDA and CDR2 SQIVND (reference sequence). V gave up 3 bases and J gave up 3 bases; unmatched junction bases: 1. The CDR3 is made up of 14 amino acids. The DNA for the CDR3 is TGTGCCAGTAGTATCGGGACAGCTAATGAAAAACTGTTTTTT. It codes for CASSIGTANEKLFF.

This rearrangement joins TRBV28 to TRBJ1-2, with 7 bases fitting TRBD1. Germline CDR1 MDHEN, CDR2 SYDVKM. This CDR3 is 15 amino acids long. The V and J ends lost 4 bases and 4 bases, in that order; junction bases with no gene match: 9. Here the CDR3 reads CASSSTIGGSYGYTF. In nucleotides, the CDR3 is TGTGCCAGCAGTTCGACGATAGGGGGCTCCTATGGCTACACCTTC.

The chain carries TRBV6-5 and TRBJ1-1; 7 nucleotides agree with TRBD1. The V and J ends lost 6 bases and 2 bases, in that order; junction bases with no gene match: 6. The CDR3 has 14 residues. Germline loops: CDR1 MNHEY, CDR2 SVGAGI. This chain's CDR3 is CASSLHRGNTEAFF. CDR3 bases: TGTGCCAGCAGCCTGCACAGGGGAAACACTGAAGCTTTCTTT.

This chain connects TRBV3-1 (or the pseudogene TRBV3-2) to TRBJ1-1; D gene uncertain. There are 16 residues in the CDR3. Germline-derived CDR1 and CDR2 are LGHDT and YNNKEL (reference sequence). Trimming took 4 bases from V and 3 from J, leaving 18 bases between them. CDR3 in DNA: TGTGCCAGCAGCCCTCCTGAGTCCAATTTCTACACTGAAGCTTTCTTT. This gives the protein CASSPPESNFYTEAFF.

The gene calls are TRBV5-1 and TRBJ2-5; 7 bases are a match to TRBD1. Germline V gene sequence: CDR1 SGHRS, CDR2 YFSETQ. The CDR3 covers 15 residues. J gave up 5 bases and V 0 bases, and 7 bases lay outside the gene matches. The CDR3 nucleotides are TGCGCCAGCAGCTTGGCCAGGGGGAGAGGGGAGACCCAGTACTTC. It codes for CASSLARGRGETQYF.

In this sample, this clone turned up once. V and J are TRBV2 and TRBJ2-7, with no clear D. CDR3 size: 12 residues. V lost 1 base to trimming and J lost 6 bases, with 7 bases between them. From germline, CDR1 is SNHLY and CDR2 FYNNEI. This chain's CDR3 is CASSEVLGEQYF. DNA of the CDR3: TGTGCCAGCAGTGAAGTCCTCGGCGAGCAGTACTTC.

The chain couples TRBV19 to TRBJ1-2; D is undetermined. Looked up from germline, CDR1 is LNHDA and CDR2 is SQIVND (reference sequence). V shed 6 bases and J shed 5 bases, with 7 bases lying between them. This CDR3 region has 11 residues. CDR3 region: CASSLLYGYTF. CDR3 sequence (DNA): TGTGCCAGTAGCCTTTTATATGGCTACACCTTC.